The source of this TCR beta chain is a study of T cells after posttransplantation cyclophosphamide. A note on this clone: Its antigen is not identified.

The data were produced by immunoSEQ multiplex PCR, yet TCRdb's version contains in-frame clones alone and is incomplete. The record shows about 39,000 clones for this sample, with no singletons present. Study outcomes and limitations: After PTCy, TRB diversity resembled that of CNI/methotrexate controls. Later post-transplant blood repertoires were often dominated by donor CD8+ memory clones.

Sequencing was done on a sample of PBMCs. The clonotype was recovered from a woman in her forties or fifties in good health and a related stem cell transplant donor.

This CDR3 reads CASSLEQGHGYTF. DNA for the CDR3: TGCGCCAGCAGCTTGGAACAGGGCCATGGCTACACCTTC. The V and J genes are TRBV5-1 and TRBJ1-2; possible D gene TRBD1, 6 bases. This CDR3 has 13 amino acids. CDR1 is SGHRS, CDR2 YFSETQ, per germline. Trimming took off 0 bases at V and 6 bases at J, with 9 bases between the two ends. The full variable domain, its missing parts supplied by reference TRBV5-1 and TRBJ1-2, is KAGVTQTPRYLIKTRGQQVTLSCSPISGHRSVSWYQQTPGQGLQFLFEYFSETQRNKGNFPGRFSGRQFSNSRSEMNVSTLELGDSALYLCASSLEQGHGYTFGSGTRLTVV.